The sequence of this T cell receptor beta chain was determined in a study of cytomegalovirus exposure and HLA in healthy donors. About the research overall: Genetic ancestry analysis placed about 76% of the 300 to 500 donors that were genotyped in the Caucasian-associated cluster.

General observations from the study: An analysis done earlier found most TCR beta V segments productive about 90% or about 30% of the time.

It was with 60 Vbeta and 13 Jbeta primers that the PCR ran. The table came from immunoSEQ multiplex PCR; TCRdb's copy has only in-frame clones and leaves some out. The sample lists some 180,000 clones, approximately 71% occurring once. The V and J ends lost 0 bases and 4 bases, in that order; junction bases with no gene match: 8. The CDR3 is made up of 17 amino acids. Germline CDR1 and CDR2: KGHSH and LQKENI. This clone was counted a few times. Its target is not known. The clonotype originates from a woman aged 18-29 years in good health and CMV-seropositive. The sequencing sample was made of PBMCs. This chain uses TRBV18 with TRBJ2-3; 9 positions match TRBD2. The CDR3: CASSPPMAGGPADTQYF. CDR3 sequence (DNA): TGTGCCAGCTCACCACCGATGGCGGGGGGGCCCGCAGATACGCAGTATTTT.